This T cell receptor beta chain was recovered during a study of cytomegalovirus exposure and HLA in healthy donors. Study-wide results and caveats: Productive status was seen about 87% or about 30% of the time for most TCR beta V segments in an earlier analysis. Researchers counted 180 or so TCR beta chains as cytomegalovirus-associated.

Of note for this clone: Its antigen is not known.

The CDR3 extends over 15 amino acids. Trimming took 0 bases from V and 4 from J, leaving 12 bases between them. CDR1 is LGHNA and CDR2 is YSLEER in the germline V gene. In nominal health when sampled, donors likely had unrecorded immune exposures nonetheless. The PCR made use of 60 Vbeta and 13 Jbeta primers. TCRdb's table, derived via immunoSEQ multiplex PCR, lists solely in-frame clones and lacks some. The sample has 90,000 to 130,000 clones, about three quarters seen once; the top ten hold under 1.5%. The sample consisted of PBMCs. This chain connects TRBV4-3 to TRBJ1-2; D not resolved. This clonotype originated in a woman aged 30 to 39 in good health and CMV-seronegative. As DNA, the CDR3 is TGCGCCAGCAGCCAAGATCGGACGGGGATCTATGGCTACACCTTC. It specifies CASSQDRTGIYGYTF.